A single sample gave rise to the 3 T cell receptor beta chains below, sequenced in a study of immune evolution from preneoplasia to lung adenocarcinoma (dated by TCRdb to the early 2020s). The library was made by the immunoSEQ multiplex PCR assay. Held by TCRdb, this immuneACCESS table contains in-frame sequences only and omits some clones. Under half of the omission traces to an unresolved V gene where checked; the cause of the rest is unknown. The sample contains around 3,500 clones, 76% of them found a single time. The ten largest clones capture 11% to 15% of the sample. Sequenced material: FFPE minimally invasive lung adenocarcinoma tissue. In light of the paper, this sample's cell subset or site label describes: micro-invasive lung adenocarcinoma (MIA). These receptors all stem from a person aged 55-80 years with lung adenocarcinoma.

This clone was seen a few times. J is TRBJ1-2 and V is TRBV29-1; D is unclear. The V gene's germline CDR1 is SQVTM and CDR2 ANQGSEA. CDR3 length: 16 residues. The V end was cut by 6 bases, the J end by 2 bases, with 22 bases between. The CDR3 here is CSVGLTQDGINYGYTF. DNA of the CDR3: TGCAGCGTCGGACTCACCCAGGACGGCATAAACTATGGCTACACCTTC.

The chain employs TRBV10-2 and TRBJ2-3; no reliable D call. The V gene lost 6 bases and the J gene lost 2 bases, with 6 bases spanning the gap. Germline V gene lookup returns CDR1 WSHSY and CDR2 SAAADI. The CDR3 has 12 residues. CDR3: CASSPTTDTQYF. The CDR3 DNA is TGCGCCAGCAGCCCCACCACAGATACGCAGTATTTT.

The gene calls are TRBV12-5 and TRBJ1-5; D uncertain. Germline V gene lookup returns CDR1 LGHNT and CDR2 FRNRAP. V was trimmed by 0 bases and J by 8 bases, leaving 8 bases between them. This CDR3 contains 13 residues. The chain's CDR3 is CASGLVSGEPQHF. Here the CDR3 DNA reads TGTGCTAGTGGTTTGGTTTCTGGGGAGCCCCAGCATTTT.